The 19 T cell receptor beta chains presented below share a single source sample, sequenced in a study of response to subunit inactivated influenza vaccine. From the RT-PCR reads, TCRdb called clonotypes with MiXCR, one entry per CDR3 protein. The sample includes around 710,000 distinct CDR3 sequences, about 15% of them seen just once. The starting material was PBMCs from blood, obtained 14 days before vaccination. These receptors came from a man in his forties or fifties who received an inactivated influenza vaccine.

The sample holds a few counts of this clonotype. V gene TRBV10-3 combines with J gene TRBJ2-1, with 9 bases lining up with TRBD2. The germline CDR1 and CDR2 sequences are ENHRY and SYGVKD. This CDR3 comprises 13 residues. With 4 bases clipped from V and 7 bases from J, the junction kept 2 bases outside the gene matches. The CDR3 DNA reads TGTGCCATCAGTGGGCTAGCGGGGAATGAGCAGTTCTTC. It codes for CAISGLAGNEQFF.

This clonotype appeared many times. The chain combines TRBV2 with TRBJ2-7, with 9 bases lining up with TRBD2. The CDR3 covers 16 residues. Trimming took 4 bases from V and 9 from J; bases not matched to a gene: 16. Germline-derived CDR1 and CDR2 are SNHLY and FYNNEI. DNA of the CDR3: TGTGCCAGCAGTGCGCGGGCGGGAGGGACCATACGAGGGCAGTACTTC. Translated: CASSARAGGTIRGQYF.

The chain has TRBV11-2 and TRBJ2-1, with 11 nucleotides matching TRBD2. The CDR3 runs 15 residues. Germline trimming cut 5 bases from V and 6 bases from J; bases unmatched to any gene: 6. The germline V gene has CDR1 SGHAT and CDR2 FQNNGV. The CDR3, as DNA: TGTGCCAGCAGCGATAGCGGGGGGGCCGGCAATGAGCAGTTCTTC. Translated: CASSDSGGAGNEQFF. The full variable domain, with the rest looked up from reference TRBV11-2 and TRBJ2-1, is EAGVAQSPRYKIIEKRQSVAFWCNPISGHATLYWYQQILGQGPKLLIQFQNNGVVDDSQLPKDRFSAERLKGVDSTLKIQPAKLEDSAVYLCASSDSGGAGNEQFFGPGTRLTVL.

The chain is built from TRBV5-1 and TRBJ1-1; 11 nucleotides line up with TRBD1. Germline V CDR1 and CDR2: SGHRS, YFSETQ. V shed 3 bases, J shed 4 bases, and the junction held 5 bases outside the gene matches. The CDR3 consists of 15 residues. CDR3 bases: TGCGCCAGCAGCTCTGCTGGACAGGGGGCCACTGAAGCTTTCTTT. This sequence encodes CASSSAGQGATEAFF.

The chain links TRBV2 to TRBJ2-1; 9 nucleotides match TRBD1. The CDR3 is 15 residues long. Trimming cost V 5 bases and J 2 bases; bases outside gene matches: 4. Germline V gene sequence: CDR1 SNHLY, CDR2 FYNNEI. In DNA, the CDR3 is TGTGCCAGCAGTAAGGACAGGGGAACCTACAATGAGCAGTTCTTC. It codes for CASSKDRGTYNEQFF.

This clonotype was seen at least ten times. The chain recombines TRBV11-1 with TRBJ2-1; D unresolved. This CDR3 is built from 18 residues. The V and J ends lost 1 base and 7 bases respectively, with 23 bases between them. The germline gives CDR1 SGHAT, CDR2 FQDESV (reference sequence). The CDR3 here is CASSLDLWLTPGRNEQFF. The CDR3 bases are TGTGCCAGCAGCTTAGATTTGTGGTTAACTCCAGGTCGGAATGAGCAGTTCTTC.

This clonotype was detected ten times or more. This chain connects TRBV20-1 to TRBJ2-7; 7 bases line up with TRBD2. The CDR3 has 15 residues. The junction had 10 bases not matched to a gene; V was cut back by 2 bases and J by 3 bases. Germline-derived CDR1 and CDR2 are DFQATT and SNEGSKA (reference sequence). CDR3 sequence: CSARWVGTNFYEQYF. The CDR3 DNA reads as TGCAGTGCTAGATGGGTCGGGACTAACTTCTACGAGCAGTACTTC.

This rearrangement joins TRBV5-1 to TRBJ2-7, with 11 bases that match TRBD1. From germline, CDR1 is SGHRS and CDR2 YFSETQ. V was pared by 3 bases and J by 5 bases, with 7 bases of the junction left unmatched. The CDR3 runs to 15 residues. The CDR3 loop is CASSSIRDRGNEQYF. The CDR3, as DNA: TGCGCCAGCAGCTCAATCCGGGACAGGGGGAACGAGCAGTACTTC.

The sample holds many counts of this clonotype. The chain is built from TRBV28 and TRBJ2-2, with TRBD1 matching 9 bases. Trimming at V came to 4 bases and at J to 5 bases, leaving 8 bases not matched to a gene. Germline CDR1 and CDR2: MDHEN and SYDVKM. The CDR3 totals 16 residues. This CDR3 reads CASSSPGQGSTGELFF. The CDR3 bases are TGTGCCAGCAGTTCTCCGGGACAGGGCTCAACCGGGGAGCTGTTTTTT.

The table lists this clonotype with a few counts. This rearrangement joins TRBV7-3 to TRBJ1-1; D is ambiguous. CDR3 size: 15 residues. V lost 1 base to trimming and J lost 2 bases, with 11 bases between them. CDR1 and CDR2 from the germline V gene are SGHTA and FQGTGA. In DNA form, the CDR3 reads TGTGCCAGCAGCTTAAATCCGGGTTCCAACACTGAAGCTTTCTTT. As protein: CASSLNPGSNTEAFF.

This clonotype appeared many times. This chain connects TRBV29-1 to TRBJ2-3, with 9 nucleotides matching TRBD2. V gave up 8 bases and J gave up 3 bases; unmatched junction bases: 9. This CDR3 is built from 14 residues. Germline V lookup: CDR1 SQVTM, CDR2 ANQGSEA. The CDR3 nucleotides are TGCAGCATAAATAGCGGGAGATCGACAGATACGCAGTATTTT. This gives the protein CSINSGRSTDTQYF.

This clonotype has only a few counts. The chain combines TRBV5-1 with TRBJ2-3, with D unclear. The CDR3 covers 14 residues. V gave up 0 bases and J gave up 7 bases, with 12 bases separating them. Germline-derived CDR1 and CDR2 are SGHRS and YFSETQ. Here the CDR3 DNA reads TGCGCCAGCAGCTTGGGGGATCCCACGAATACGCAGTATTTT. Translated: CASSLGDPTNTQYF.

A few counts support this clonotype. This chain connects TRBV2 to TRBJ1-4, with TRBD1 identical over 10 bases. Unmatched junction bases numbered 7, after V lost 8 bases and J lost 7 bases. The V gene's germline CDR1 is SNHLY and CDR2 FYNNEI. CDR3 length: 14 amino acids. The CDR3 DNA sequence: TGTGCCAGCGGGACAGGGGAAGGGGGTGAAAAACTGTTTTTT. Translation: CASGTGEGGEKLFF.

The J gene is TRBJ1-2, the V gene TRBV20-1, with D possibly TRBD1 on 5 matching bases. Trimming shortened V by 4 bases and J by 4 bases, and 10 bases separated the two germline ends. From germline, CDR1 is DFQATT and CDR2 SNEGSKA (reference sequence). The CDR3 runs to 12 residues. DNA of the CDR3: TGCAGTGCTACGGGGGGTCGCTATGGCTACACCTTC. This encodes CSATGGRYGYTF.

CDR3 sequence: CASSYVTGGGNEQFF. The CDR3 nucleotides are TGTGCCAGCAGTTATGTGACAGGGGGGGGCAATGAGCAGTTCTTC. This chain connects TRBV6-5 to TRBJ2-1; TRBD1 matches at 9 bases. Losses at the gene ends were 3 bases for V and 6 bases for J; bases not matched to a gene: 6. The CDR3 is made up of 15 amino acids. Germline values: CDR1 MNHEY, CDR2 SVGAGI.

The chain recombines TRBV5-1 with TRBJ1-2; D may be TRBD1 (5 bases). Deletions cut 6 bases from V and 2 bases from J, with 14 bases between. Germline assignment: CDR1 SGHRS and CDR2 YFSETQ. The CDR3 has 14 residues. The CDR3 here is CASTPAGTNYGYTF. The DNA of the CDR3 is TGCGCCAGCACCCCGGCTGGGACCAACTATGGCTACACCTTC.

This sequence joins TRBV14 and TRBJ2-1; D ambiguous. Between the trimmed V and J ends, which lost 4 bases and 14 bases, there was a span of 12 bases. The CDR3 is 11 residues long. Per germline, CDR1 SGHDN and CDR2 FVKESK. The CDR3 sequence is CASSPKTKKFF. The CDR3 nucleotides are TGTGCCAGCAGCCCTAAAACCAAAAAGTTCTTC.

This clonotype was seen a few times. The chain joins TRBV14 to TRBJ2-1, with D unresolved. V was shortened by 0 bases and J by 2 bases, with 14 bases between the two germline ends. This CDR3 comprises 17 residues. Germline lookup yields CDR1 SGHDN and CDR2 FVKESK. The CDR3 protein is CASSQDPGLLAYNEQFF. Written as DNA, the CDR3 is TGTGCCAGCAGCCAAGATCCCGGGTTGTTGGCCTACAATGAGCAGTTCTTC.

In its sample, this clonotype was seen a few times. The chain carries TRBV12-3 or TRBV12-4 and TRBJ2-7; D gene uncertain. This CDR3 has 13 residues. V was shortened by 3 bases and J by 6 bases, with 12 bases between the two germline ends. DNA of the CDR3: TGTGCCAGCAGTTTTTTAGGGTTGCTCGAGCAGTACTTC. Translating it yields CASSFLGLLEQYF.